This entry lists 11 T cell receptor beta chains sequenced from one sample in a study of blood T cell repertoires in COVID-19. TCRdb keeps only in-frame clones here, not all; method: immunoSEQ multiplex PCR. The data hold about 59,000 clones, with 70% to 85% observed a single time. The sequenced sample was peripheral blood. Every receptor here comes from a man in his 60s with acute or convalescent COVID-19.

The V and J genes are TRBV30 and TRBJ2-1; 13 nucleotides line up with TRBD2. The germline CDR1 and CDR2 sequences are GTSNPN and SVGIG (reference sequence). This CDR3 is 18 amino acids long. V gave up 8 bases and J gave up 0 bases; unmatched junction bases: 13. CDR3 sequence reads: CARIPGLAGAFSYNEQFF. The CDR3 nucleotides read TGTGCCCGGATACCAGGACTAGCGGGAGCCTTCTCCTACAATGAGCAGTTCTTC.

This chain connects TRBV30 to TRBJ2-4, with 7 nucleotides matching TRBD2. Germline CDR1 GTSNPN, CDR2 SVGIG (reference sequence). With V trimmed by 2 bases and J by 5 bases, 6 bases remained unmatched. This CDR3 is 14 amino acids long. CDR3 nucleotide sequence: TGTGCCTGGAGTCCCTGGGGGGGGGAAAACATTCAGTACTTC. It codes for CAWSPWGGENIQYF.

This chain connects TRBV7-9 to TRBJ2-3, with 9 nucleotides matching TRBD2. CDR1 is SEHNR, CDR2 FQNEAQ, per germline (reference sequence). Germline trimming cut 1 base from V and 0 bases from J; bases unmatched to any gene: 5. The CDR3 is 17 amino acids. CDR3 amino acids: CASSLDQTSGSTDTQYF. CDR3 nucleotides: TGTGCCAGCAGCTTAGATCAGACTAGCGGTAGCACAGATACGCAGTATTTT. Supplemented by reference TRBV7-9 and TRBJ2-3, the full variable domain reads DTGVSQNPRHKITKRGQNVTFRCDPISEHNRLYWYRQTLGQGPEFLTYFQNEAQLEKSRLLSDRFSAERPKGSFSTLEIQRTEQGDSAMYLCASSLDQTSGSTDTQYFGPGTRLTVL.

The rearrangement links TRBV19 to TRBJ1-2; 7 nucleotides match TRBD1. From germline, CDR1 is LNHDA and CDR2 SQIVND (reference sequence). V lost 6 bases, J lost 8 bases, and 9 bases stayed unmatched. CDR3 length equals 13 residues. The CDR3 DNA reads as TGTGCCAGTAGGAACAGGGGTTTAGAGGGCTACACCTTC. It specifies CASRNRGLEGYTF.

The V call is TRBV5-4, the J call TRBJ1-1; 9 nucleotides match TRBD1. Germline V gene sequence: CDR1 SGHNT, CDR2 YYREEE (reference sequence). Trimming removed 4 bases from V and 4 bases from J; junction bases left unmatched: 5. This CDR3 is 14 amino acids long. The CDR3 spells CASSRTTGGTEAFF. The DNA of the CDR3 is TGTGCCAGCAGCCGAACGACAGGGGGCACTGAAGCTTTCTTT.

The rearrangement uses TRBV14 and TRBJ1-6; 7 bases are shared with TRBD1. CDR1 is SGHDN and CDR2 is FVKESK in the germline V gene. Trimming at V came to 4 bases and at J to 8 bases, leaving 8 bases not matched to a gene. The CDR3 is 15 residues long. The CDR3 DNA is TGTGCCAGCAGCCCCCCGGGGACAGCGGATTCACCCCTCCACTTT. The encoded protein is CASSPPGTADSPLHF.

This sequence joins TRBV28 and TRBJ1-5; D is unclear. This CDR3 spans 14 amino acids. CDR1 MDHEN and CDR2 SYDVKM come from the germline V gene. The V end was cut by 5 bases, the J end by 0 bases, with 8 bases between. The CDR3 spells CASSKPYSNQPQHF. The CDR3 nucleotides are TGTGCCAGCAGTAAGCCGTATAGCAATCAGCCCCAGCATTTT.

The chain has TRBV12-3 or TRBV12-4 and TRBJ2-7; TRBD1 is a possible D gene (6 bases). Trimming took 5 bases from V and 10 from J, leaving 18 bases between them. The CDR3 loop spans 13 amino acids. In DNA, the CDR3 is TGTGCCAGCAGTGCCCCGGGCAGGGGCCTTCAGTACTTC. It specifies CASSAPGRGLQYF.

The chain joins TRBV12-3 or TRBV12-4 to TRBJ1-2; 7 bases agree with TRBD1. J lost 4 bases, V lost 7 bases, and 3 bases had no gene match. The CDR3 length is 12 residues. The chain's CDR3 is CASTSGGYGYTF. DNA of the CDR3: TGTGCCAGCACCTCAGGGGGCTATGGCTACACCTTC.

The chain recombines TRBV30 with TRBJ1-5; TRBD1 might be the D (5 bases). The germline gives CDR1 GTSNPN, CDR2 SVGIG (reference sequence). The CDR3 is made up of 13 amino acids. The V end lost 5 bases, the J end lost 2 bases, and 10 bases lay between the germline ends. The CDR3 DNA reads TGTGCCTGGGACTGGGGGGGCAATCAGCCCCAGCATTTT. Amino acid sequence: CAWDWGGNQPQHF.

CDR3 in DNA: TGTGCCAGCAGTTGGGGACAAGACACCGGGGAGCTGTTTTTT. This encodes CASSWGQDTGELFF. The V and J genes are TRBV6-6 and TRBJ2-2; D may be TRBD1 (6 bases). The V gene lost 4 bases and the J gene lost 3 bases, with 9 bases spanning the gap. The CDR3 has 14 residues. Germline V gene lookup returns CDR1 MNHNY and CDR2 SVGAGI (reference sequence).